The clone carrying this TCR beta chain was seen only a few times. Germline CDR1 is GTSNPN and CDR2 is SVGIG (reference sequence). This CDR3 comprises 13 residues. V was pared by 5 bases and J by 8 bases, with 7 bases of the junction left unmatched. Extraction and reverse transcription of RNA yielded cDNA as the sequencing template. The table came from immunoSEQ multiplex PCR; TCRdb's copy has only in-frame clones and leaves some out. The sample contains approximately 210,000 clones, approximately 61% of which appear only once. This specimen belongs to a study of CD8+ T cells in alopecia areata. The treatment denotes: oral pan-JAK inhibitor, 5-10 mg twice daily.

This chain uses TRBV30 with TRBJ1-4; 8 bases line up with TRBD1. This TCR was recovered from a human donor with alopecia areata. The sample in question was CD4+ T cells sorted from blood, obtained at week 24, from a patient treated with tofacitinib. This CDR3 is CAWLQGVGEKLFF. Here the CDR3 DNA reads TGTGCCTGGCTACAGGGGGTAGGGGAAAAACTGTTTTTT.